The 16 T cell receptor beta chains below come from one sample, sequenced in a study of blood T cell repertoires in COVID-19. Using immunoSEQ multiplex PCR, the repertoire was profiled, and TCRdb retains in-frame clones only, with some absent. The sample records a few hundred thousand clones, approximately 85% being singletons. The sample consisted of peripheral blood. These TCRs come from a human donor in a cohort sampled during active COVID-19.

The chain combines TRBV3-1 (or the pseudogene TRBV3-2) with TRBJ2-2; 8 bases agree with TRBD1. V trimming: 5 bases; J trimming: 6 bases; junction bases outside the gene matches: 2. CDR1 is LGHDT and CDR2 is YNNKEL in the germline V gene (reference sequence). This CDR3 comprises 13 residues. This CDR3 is CASSEQGAGELFF. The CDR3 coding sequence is TGTGCCAGCAGCGAACAGGGGGCCGGGGAGCTGTTTTTT.

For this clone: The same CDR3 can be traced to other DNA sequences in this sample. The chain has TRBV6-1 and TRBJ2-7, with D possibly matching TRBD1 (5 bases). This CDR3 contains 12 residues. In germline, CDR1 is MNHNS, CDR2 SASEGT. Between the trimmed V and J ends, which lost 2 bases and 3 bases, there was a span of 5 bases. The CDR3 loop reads CASSERGYEQYF. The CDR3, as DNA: TGTGCCAGCAGTGAAAGGGGCTACGAGCAGTACTTC.

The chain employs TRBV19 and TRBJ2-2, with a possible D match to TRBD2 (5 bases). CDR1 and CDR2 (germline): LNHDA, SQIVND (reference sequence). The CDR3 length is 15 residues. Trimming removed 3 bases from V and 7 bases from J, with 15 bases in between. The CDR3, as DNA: TGTGCCAGTAGTATCCCCTGGAGGTATCACGGGGAGCTGTTTTTT. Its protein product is CASSIPWRYHGELFF.

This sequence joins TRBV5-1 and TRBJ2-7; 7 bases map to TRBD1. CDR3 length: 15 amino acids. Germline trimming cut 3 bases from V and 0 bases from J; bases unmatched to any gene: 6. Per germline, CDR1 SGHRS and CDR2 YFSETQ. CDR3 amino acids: CASSWGQTISYEQYF. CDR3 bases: TGCGCCAGCAGCTGGGGACAGACTATCTCCTACGAGCAGTACTTC.

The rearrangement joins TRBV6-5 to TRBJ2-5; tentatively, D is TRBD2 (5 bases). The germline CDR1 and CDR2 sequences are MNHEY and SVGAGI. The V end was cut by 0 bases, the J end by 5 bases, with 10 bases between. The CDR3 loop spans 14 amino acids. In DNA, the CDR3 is TGTGCCAGCAGTTACTCAGGTCCGGGGGAGACCCAGTACTTC. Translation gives CASSYSGPGETQYF.

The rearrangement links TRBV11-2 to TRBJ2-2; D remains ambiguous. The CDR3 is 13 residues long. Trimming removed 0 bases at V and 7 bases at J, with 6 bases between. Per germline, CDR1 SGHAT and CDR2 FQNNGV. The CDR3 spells CASSLESVGELFF. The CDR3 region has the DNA TGTGCCAGCAGCTTAGAGTCCGTCGGGGAGCTGTTTTTT.

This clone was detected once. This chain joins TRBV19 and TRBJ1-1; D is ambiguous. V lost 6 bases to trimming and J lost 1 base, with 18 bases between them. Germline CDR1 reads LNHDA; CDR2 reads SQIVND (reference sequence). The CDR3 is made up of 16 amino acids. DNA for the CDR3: TGTGCCAGTAGCACGGGGAGAGGACGACGGAACACTGAAGCTTTCTTT. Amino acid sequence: CASSTGRGRRNTEAFF. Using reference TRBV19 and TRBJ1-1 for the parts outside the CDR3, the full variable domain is DGGITQSPKYLFRKEGQNVTLSCEQNLNHDAMYWYRQDPGQGLRLIYYSQIVNDFQKGDIAEGYSVSREKKESFPLTVTSAQKNPTAFYLCASSTGRGRRNTEAFFGQGTRLTVV.

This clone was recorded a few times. As DNA, the CDR3 is TGTGCCAGCAGTGACTCGCCGGGGGCCGGGGAGCTGTTTTTT. It is translated as CASSDSPGAGELFF. V and J are TRBV6-4 and TRBJ2-2, with D possibly matching TRBD2 (6 bases). The V and J ends lost 0 bases and 6 bases respectively, with 8 bases between them. CDR1 MRHNA and CDR2 SNTAGT come from the germline V gene. This CDR3 region has 14 residues.

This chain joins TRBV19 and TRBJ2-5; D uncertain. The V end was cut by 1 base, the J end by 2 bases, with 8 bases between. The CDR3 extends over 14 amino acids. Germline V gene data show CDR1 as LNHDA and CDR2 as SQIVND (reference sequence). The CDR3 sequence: CASSIGRRQETQYF. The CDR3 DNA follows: TGTGCCAGTAGTATAGGTCGGAGACAAGAGACCCAGTACTTC. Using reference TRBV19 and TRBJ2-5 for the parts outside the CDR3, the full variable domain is DGGITQSPKYLFRKEGQNVTLSCEQNLNHDAMYWYRQDPGQGLRLIYYSQIVNDFQKGDIAEGYSVSREKKESFPLTVTSAQKNPTAFYLCASSIGRRQETQYFGPGTRLLVL.

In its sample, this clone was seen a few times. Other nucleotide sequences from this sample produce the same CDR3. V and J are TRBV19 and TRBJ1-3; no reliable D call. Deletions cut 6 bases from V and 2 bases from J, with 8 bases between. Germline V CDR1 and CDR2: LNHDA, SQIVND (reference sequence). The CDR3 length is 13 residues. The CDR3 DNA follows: TGTGCCAGTAGCGAGGAGCCTGGAAACACCATATATTTT. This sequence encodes CASSEEPGNTIYF. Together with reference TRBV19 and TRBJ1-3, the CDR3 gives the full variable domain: DGGITQSPKYLFRKEGQNVTLSCEQNLNHDAMYWYRQDPGQGLRLIYYSQIVNDFQKGDIAEGYSVSREKKESFPLTVTSAQKNPTAFYLCASSEEPGNTIYFGEGSWLTVV.

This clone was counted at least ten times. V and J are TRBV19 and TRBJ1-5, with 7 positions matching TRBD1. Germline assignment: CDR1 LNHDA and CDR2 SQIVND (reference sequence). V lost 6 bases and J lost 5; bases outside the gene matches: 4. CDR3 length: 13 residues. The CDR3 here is CASRKTGDQPQHF. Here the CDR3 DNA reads TGTGCCAGTAGGAAAACAGGGGATCAGCCCCAGCATTTT.

CDR3 in amino acids: CASSLSGEETQYF. CDR3 nucleotide sequence: TGTGCCAGCAGTTTATCCGGGGAAGAGACCCAGTACTTC. V gene TRBV12-3 or TRBV12-4 combines with J gene TRBJ2-5; D possibly corresponds to TRBD2 (5 bases). This CDR3 has 13 residues. V lost 2 bases to trimming and J lost 3 bases, with 7 bases between them.

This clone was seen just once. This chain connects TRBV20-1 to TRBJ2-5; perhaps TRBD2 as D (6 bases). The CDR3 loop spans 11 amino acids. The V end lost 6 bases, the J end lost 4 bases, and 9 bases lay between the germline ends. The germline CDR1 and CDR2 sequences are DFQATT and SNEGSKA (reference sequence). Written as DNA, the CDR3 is TGCAGTGCCCCGGGGGTAGAGACCCAGTACTTC. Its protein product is CSAPGVETQYF.

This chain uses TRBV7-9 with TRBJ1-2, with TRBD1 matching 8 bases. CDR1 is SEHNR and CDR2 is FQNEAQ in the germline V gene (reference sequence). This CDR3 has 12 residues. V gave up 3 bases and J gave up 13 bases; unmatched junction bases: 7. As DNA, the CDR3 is TGTGCCAGCAGCTTCGCACAGGGGGGTCTCACCTTC. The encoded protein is CASSFAQGGLTF. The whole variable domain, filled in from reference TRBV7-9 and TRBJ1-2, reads DTGVSQNPRHKITKRGQNVTFRCDPISEHNRLYWYRQTLGQGPEFLTYFQNEAQLEKSRLLSDRFSAERPKGSFSTLEIQRTEQGDSAMYLCASSFAQGGLTFGSGTRLTVV.

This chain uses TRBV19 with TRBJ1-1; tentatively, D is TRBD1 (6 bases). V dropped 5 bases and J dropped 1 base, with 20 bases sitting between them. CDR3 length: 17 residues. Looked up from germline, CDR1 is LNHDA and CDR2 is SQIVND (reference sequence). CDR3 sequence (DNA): TGTGCCAGTAGTTCACCTCCCCCACAGGGACCGAACACTGAAGCTTTCTTT. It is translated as CASSSPPPQGPNTEAFF.

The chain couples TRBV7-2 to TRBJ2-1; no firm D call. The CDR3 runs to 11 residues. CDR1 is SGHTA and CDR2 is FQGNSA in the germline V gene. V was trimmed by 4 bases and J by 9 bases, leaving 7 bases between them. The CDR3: CASSSFSEQFF. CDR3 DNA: TGTGCCAGCAGCTCCTTCTCTGAGCAGTTCTTC.